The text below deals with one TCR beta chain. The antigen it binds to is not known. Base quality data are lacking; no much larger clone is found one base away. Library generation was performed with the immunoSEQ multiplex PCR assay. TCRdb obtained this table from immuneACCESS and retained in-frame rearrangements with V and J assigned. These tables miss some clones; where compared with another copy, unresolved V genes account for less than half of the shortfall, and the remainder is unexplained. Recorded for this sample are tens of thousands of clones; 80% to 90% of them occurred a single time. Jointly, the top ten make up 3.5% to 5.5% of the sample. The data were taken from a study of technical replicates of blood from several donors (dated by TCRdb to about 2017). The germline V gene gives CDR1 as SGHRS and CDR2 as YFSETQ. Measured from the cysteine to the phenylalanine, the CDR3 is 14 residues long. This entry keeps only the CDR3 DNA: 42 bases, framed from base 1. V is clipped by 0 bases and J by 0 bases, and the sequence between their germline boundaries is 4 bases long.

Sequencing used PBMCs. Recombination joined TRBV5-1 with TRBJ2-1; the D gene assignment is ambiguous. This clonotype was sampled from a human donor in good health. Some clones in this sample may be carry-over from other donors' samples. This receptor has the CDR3 CASSLVSSYNEQFF. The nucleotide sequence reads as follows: TGCGCCAGCAGCTTGGTTAGCTCCTACAATGAGCAGTTCTTC.